The 9 T cell receptor beta chains given below trace back to one sample, sequenced in a study of control samples from healthy donors and cancer patients. Here immunoSEQ multiplex PCR was the method, and the copy in TCRdb shows in-frame clones only, minus some. The sample contains about 98,000 clones, 75% to 85% of which appear only once. The specimen was blood. The receptors were gathered from a woman aged 25 to 39 in good health.

The J gene is TRBJ1-1, the V gene TRBV4-3; D is undetermined. This CDR3 contains 15 residues. Germline V gives CDR1 LGHNA, CDR2 YSLEER. V lost 4 bases to trimming and J lost 0 bases, with 12 bases between them. The CDR3 region has the DNA TGCGCCAGCAGCCTGGGGATCGGGCTGAACACTGAAGCTTTCTTT. It encodes CASSLGIGLNTEAFF.

This clone was recorded at least ten times. J is TRBJ2-1 and V is TRBV6-4; D is perhaps TRBD1 (6 bases). With 2 bases removed from V and 10 bases from J, the gap between germline ends came to 15 bases. This CDR3 has 14 residues. The germline V gene has CDR1 MRHNA and CDR2 SNTAGT. CDR3 region: CASSDTDRLGEQFF. CDR3 in DNA: TGTGCCAGCAGTGACACCGACAGGTTGGGGGAGCAGTTCTTC.

The CDR3 is CASTGGQVSYEQYF. The CDR3 nucleotides read TGTGCCAGCACTGGTGGGCAGGTTAGCTACGAGCAGTACTTC. The gene calls are TRBV11-2 and TRBJ2-7, with D uncertain. CDR1 and CDR2 (germline): SGHAT, FQNNGV. The ends were cut back, 7 bases at V and 3 bases at J, with 16 bases in the middle. The CDR3 extends over 14 amino acids.

The chain is built from TRBV10-3 and TRBJ1-4; no clear D gene. This CDR3 spans 13 amino acids. V lost 3 bases to trimming and J lost 4 bases, with 6 bases between them. Looked up from germline, CDR1 is ENHRY and CDR2 is SYGVKD. The DNA for the CDR3 is TGTGCCATCAGTGAACAGAATAATGAAAAACTGTTTTTT. Amino acids: CAISEQNNEKLFF.

The chain couples TRBV5-4 to TRBJ2-2; D tentatively fits TRBD1 or TRBD2 (6 bases each). The CDR3 covers 16 residues. Germline CDR1 SGHNT, CDR2 YYREEE (reference sequence). V lost 9 bases and J 4 bases, leaving 22 bases between the germline ends. DNA of the CDR3: TGTGCCACCCCAAAGGGGGGTCTTTGTATCACCGGGGAGCTGTTTTTT. Translating it yields CATPKGGLCITGELFF.

This clone showed up just once. The chain links TRBV20-1 to TRBJ2-5; D is unresolved. Germline V CDR1 and CDR2: DFQATT, SNEGSKA (reference sequence). CDR3 length: 11 residues. V was trimmed by 6 bases and J by 4 bases, leaving 9 bases between them. Written as DNA, the CDR3 is TGCAGTGCCCCACTGGGAGAGACCCAGTACTTC. It is translated as CSAPLGETQYF.

This chain connects TRBV5-1 to TRBJ2-3; TRBD2 matches at 14 bases. The CDR3 covers 16 residues. In germline, CDR1 is SGHRS, CDR2 YFSETQ. V was clipped by 0 bases and J by 5 bases; unmatched bases: 2. The CDR3 loop reads CASSLAGTSGGDTQYF. Written as DNA, the CDR3 is TGCGCCAGCAGCTTGGCCGGGACTAGCGGGGGAGATACGCAGTATTTT.

V and J are TRBV10-2 and TRBJ2-1, with D uncertain. Trimming pared 7 bases from V and 15 bases from J, leaving 19 bases between. There are 12 residues in the CDR3. The germline V gene has CDR1 WSHSY and CDR2 SAAADI. CDR3 region: CASIRGGNTLFF. The CDR3 nucleotides read TGCGCCAGCATTCGCGGCGGTAATACGCTGTTCTTC.

The J gene is TRBJ1-5, the V gene TRBV19; the D gene is possibly TRBD1 (6 bases). In germline, CDR1 is LNHDA, CDR2 SQIVND (reference sequence). The CDR3 covers 14 residues. Trimming took off 7 bases at V and 7 bases at J, with 17 bases between the two ends. The CDR3 sequence is CASTEGGHRQPQHF. DNA for the CDR3: TGTGCCAGTACCGAAGGGGGTCACAGGCAGCCCCAGCATTTT.